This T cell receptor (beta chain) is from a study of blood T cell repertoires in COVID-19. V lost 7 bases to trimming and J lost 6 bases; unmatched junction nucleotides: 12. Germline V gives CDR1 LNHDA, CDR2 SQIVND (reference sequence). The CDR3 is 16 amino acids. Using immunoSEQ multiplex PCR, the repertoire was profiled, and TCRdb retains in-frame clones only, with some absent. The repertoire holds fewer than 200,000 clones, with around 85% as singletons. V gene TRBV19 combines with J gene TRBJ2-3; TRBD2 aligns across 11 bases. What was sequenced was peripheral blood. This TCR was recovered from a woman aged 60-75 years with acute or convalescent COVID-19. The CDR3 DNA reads TGTGCCAGTATTCCGACTAGCGGGGAACTCGTGGATACGCAGTATTTT. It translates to CASIPTSGELVDTQYF.